The sequence of this T cell receptor (beta chain) was determined in a study of cytomegalovirus exposure and HLA in healthy donors. PCR primers comprised 60 Vbeta and 13 Jbeta primers. TCRdb's table, derived via immunoSEQ multiplex PCR, lists solely in-frame clones and lacks some. Recorded for this sample: under 75,000 clones. Study-level points and caveats: TCR beta V- and J-gene trimming, according to a later analysis, was linked to a missense DCLRE1C variant. An analysis that was carried out later associated approximately 17,000 TCR beta sequences with HLA alleles at 0.05 false discovery rate. High sensitivity and specificity were reportedly achieved when the classifier diagnosed cytomegalovirus status.

The CDR3 length is 14 residues. The germline gives CDR1 SGDLS, CDR2 YYNGEE. Trimming at V came to 0 bases and at J to 3 bases, leaving 0 bases not matched to a gene. In regard to this clone: The antigen is undetermined. Within the sample, other DNA sequences also encode this same CDR3.

The V gene is TRBV9, the J gene TRBJ2-7; 10 bases are shared with TRBD1. The source is a female donor in good health and CMV-seropositive. Input material: PBMCs. The CDR3 sequence is CASSVGDRGYEQYF. The CDR3 DNA follows: TGTGCCAGCAGCGTAGGGGACAGGGGCTACGAGCAGTACTTC. The full variable domain, completed using reference TRBV9 and TRBJ2-7, is DSGVTQTPKHLITATGQRVTLRCSPRSGDLSVYWYQQSLDQGLQFLIQYYNGEERAKGNILERFSAQQFPDLHSELNLSSLELGDSALYFCASSVGDRGYEQYFGPGTRLTVT.